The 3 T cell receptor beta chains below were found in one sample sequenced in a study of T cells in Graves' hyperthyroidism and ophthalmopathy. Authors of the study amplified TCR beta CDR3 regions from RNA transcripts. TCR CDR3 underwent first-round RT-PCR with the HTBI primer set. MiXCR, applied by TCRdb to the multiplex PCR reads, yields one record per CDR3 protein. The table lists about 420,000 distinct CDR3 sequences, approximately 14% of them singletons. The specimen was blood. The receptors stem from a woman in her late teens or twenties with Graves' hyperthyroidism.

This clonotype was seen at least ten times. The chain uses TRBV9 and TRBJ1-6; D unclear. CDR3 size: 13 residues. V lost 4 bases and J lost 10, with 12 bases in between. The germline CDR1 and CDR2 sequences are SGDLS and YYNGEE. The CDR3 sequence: CASSPETKSPLHF. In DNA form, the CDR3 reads TGTGCCAGCAGCCCTGAAACCAAGTCACCCCTCCACTTT.

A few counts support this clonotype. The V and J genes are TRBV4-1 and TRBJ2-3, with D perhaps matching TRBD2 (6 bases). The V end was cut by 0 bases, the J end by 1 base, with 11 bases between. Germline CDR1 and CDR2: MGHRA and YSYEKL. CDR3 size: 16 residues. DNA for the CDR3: TGCGCCAGCAGCCAAGAAAAAGGCGGGGGCACAGATACGCAGTATTTT. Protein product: CASSQEKGGGTDTQYF.

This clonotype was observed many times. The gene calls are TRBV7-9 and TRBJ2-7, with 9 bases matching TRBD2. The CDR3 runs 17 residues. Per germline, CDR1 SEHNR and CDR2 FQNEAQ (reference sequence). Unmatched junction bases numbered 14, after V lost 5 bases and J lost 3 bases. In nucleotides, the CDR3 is TGTGCCAGCAGCCTGAGAGGCGCGGGCGGGGGGGACTACGAGCAGTACTTC. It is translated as CASSLRGAGGGDYEQYF.